This entry lists 28 T cell receptor beta chains sequenced from one sample in a study of blood T cell repertoires in COVID-19. Assay: immunoSEQ multiplex PCR; the TCRdb copy retains only in-frame clones and omits some. The sample includes around 190,000 clones, approximately 75% of them seen just once. The sample taken for sequencing was PBMCs or T cells enriched from blood (not recorded which). The source of these receptors is a man aged 35-49 years who had recovered from COVID-19.

The chain recombines TRBV5-1 with TRBJ1-2; 10 bases agree with TRBD1. The junction had 12 bases not matched to a gene; V was cut back by 3 bases and J by 4 bases. The CDR3 sequence is 17 residues long. Per germline, CDR1 SGHRS and CDR2 YFSETQ. DNA for the CDR3: TGCGCCAGCAGCTCATCCACTCTAGGACAGGGGGGCTATGGCTACACCTTC. Protein product: CASSSSTLGQGGYGYTF.

The rearrangement links TRBV7-9 to TRBJ2-1; tentatively, D is TRBD2 (6 bases). V was pared by 1 base and J by 3 bases, with 19 bases between. The CDR3 has 18 amino acids. CDR1 SEHNR and CDR2 FQNEAQ come from the germline V gene (reference sequence). CDR3 sequence: CASSLVSLRDSFYNEQFF. In DNA, the CDR3 is TGTGCCAGCAGCTTAGTCTCCCTCCGGGACTCTTTCTACAATGAGCAGTTCTTC.

The CDR3 reads CASGTTGGYQETQYF. CDR3 coding DNA: TGTGCCAGTGGGACTACAGGGGGGTACCAAGAGACCCAGTACTTC. This chain connects TRBV19 to TRBJ2-5, with a tentative D call TRBD1 (8 bases). V shed 8 bases and J shed 0 bases, with 16 bases lying between them. CDR3 length: 15 amino acids. Germline lookup yields CDR1 LNHDA and CDR2 SQIVND (reference sequence).

The rearrangement uses TRBV3-1 (or the pseudogene TRBV3-2) and TRBJ1-2; 9 nucleotides align to TRBD1. The CDR3 contains 11 residues. V gave up 1 base and J gave up 14 bases; unmatched junction bases: 2. The V gene's germline CDR1 is LGHDT and CDR2 YNNKEL (reference sequence). In DNA form, the CDR3 reads TGTGCCAGCAGCCAAGGTGGGACAGGGACCTTC. Its translation is CASSQGGTGTF.

V is TRBV27 and J is TRBJ2-3, with TRBD2 as a possible D gene (5 bases). V was cut by 6 bases and J by 6 bases, with 19 bases left in between. Germline loops: CDR1 MNHEY, CDR2 SMNVEV (reference sequence). The CDR3 is 15 amino acids. The CDR3 nucleotides read TGTGCCAGCAGCCGCACCCCCGGGGTGGGGGATACGCAGTATTTT. Amino acid sequence: CASSRTPGVGDTQYF.

In its sample, this clone was seen once. The chain carries TRBV6-6 and TRBJ2-7; tentative D call: TRBD2 (6 bases). With 5 bases removed from V and 6 bases from J, the gap between germline ends came to 20 bases. The length of the CDR3 is 15 residues. Per germline, CDR1 MNHNY and CDR2 SVGAGI (reference sequence). CDR3 protein: CASSSPGLMGGEQYF. The CDR3 nucleotides read TGTGCCAGCAGTAGCCCCGGACTAATGGGTGGCGAGCAGTACTTC.

This chain uses TRBV3-1 (or the pseudogene TRBV3-2) with TRBJ2-7; the match to TRBD2 covers 11 bases. The CDR3 extends over 16 amino acids. The germline CDR1 and CDR2 sequences are LGHDT and YNNKEL (reference sequence). Trimming cost V 1 base and J 3 bases; bases outside gene matches: 5. CDR3 nucleotides: TGTGCCAGCAGCCAAGTCCTAGCGGGGGGCTACTACGAGCAGTACTTC. Translating gives CASSQVLAGGYYEQYF.

Ten or more counts support this clone. This chain links TRBV4-1 with TRBJ2-5, with D tentatively TRBD1 (5 bases). Germline-derived CDR1 and CDR2 are MGHRA and YSYEKL. The CDR3 length is 14 residues. Trimming left V 4 bases short and J 5 bases short, with 14 bases between. The CDR3 nucleotides read TGCGCCAGCAGCCTTGCGGTAGCAGGGGAGACCCAGTACTTC. Protein: CASSLAVAGETQYF.

V and J are TRBV5-5 and TRBJ2-3, with TRBD1 matching over 9 bases. V lost 5 bases and J lost 4; bases outside the gene matches: 8. Per germline, CDR1 SGHKS and CDR2 YYEKEE (reference sequence). The length of the CDR3 is 15 residues. The CDR3 DNA reads as TGTGCCAGCAGACCACGGACAGGGGTACCAGATACGCAGTATTTT. It specifies CASRPRTGVPDTQYF.

V usage is TRBV7-8 and J usage is TRBJ1-2, with D unresolved. The CDR3 is 11 amino acids. V lost 5 bases, J lost 14 bases, and 15 bases lay in between. From germline, CDR1 is SGHVS and CDR2 FQNEAQ. The CDR3 region is CASSPAIKCTF. The CDR3 coding sequence is TGTGCCAGCAGCCCCGCGATCAAGTGTACCTTC. Filled out from reference TRBV7-8 and TRBJ1-2, the complete variable domain reads GAGVSQSPRYKVAKRGQDVALRCDPISGHVSLFWYQQALGQGPEFLTYFQNEAQLDKSGLPSDRFFAERPEGSVSTLKIQRTQQEDSAVYLCASSPAIKCTFGSGTRLTVV.

The CDR3 nucleotides are TGTGCCAGCAGCTTAGCGGGACTAGCGGTCCGGCCCCATGGGGCGCAGTATTTT. Translated: CASSLAGLAVRPHGAQYF. V usage is TRBV7-9 and J usage is TRBJ2-3, with 11 bases aligning to TRBD2. Germline loops: CDR1 SEHNR, CDR2 FQNEAQ (reference sequence). The junction had 15 bases not matched to a gene; V was cut back by 0 bases and J by 10 bases. The CDR3 has 18 residues.

The CDR3 coding sequence is TGTGCCAGCAGCGGATTTACAGGGTTATCCTACAATGAGCAGTTCTTC. Amino acids: CASSGFTGLSYNEQFF. The rearrangement links TRBV5-4 to TRBJ2-1, with D perhaps matching TRBD1 (6 bases). Germline-derived CDR1 and CDR2 are SGHNT and YYREEE (reference sequence). With 4 bases removed from V and 1 base from J, the gap between germline ends came to 15 bases. CDR3 length equals 16 residues.

This clone was found many times. This chain links TRBV12-3 or TRBV12-4 with TRBJ2-3; TRBD2 agrees at 7 bases. This CDR3 is built from 11 residues. V lost 6 bases and J lost 10; bases outside the gene matches: 4. CDR3 region: CASRMGGAQYF. In DNA, the CDR3 is TGTGCCAGCAGGATGGGGGGGGCGCAGTATTTT.

The V and J genes are TRBV7-3 and TRBJ1-6; D gene uncertain. Germline-derived CDR1 and CDR2 are SGHTA and FQGTGA. V was cut by 3 bases and J by 7 bases, with 10 bases left in between. The CDR3 is made up of 14 amino acids. The CDR3 is CASSFDGLNSPLHF. As DNA, the CDR3 is TGTGCCAGCAGCTTCGATGGCCTGAATTCACCCCTCCACTTT.

V gene TRBV29-1 combines with J gene TRBJ2-3, with TRBD1 matching 10 bases. This CDR3 comprises 15 residues. Germline values: CDR1 SQVTM, CDR2 ANQGSEA. The trim removed 8 bases at V and 3 bases at J, leaving 11 bases unmatched. Here the CDR3 DNA reads TGCAGCCCGACACCGCCGGGACAGGGGACAGATACGCAGTATTTT. Encoded protein: CSPTPPGQGTDTQYF.

This clone was seen just once. The chain is built from TRBV2 and TRBJ2-1; the D gene is possibly TRBD2 (5 bases). The CDR3 contains 13 residues. The V and J ends lost 8 bases and 3 bases respectively, with 11 bases between them. CDR1 SNHLY and CDR2 FYNNEI come from the germline V gene. CDR3 sequence reads: CASLNGVYNEQFF. In nucleotides, the CDR3 is TGTGCCAGCTTAAACGGGGTCTACAATGAGCAGTTCTTC. Variable domain in full (rest from reference TRBV2 and TRBJ2-1): EPEVTQTPSHQVTQMGQEVILRCVPISNHLYFYWYRQILGQKVEFLVSFYNNEISEKSEIFDDQFSVERPDGSNFTLKIRSTKLEDSAMYFCASLNGVYNEQFFGPGTRLTVL.

The gene calls are TRBV7-2 and TRBJ2-1; TRBD2 matches at 9 bases. V lost 4 bases, J lost 4 bases, and 2 bases stayed unmatched. The CDR3 extends over 14 amino acids. Looked up from germline, CDR1 is SGHTA and CDR2 is FQGNSA. CDR3 nucleotide sequence: TGTGCCAGCAGCTCTAGCGGGATTTACAATGAGCAGTTCTTC. Protein sequence: CASSSSGIYNEQFF.

The chain carries TRBV7-9 and TRBJ2-7, with 8 bases lining up with TRBD2. The germline gives CDR1 SEHNR, CDR2 FQNEAQ (reference sequence). Unmatched junction bases numbered 5, after V lost 3 bases and J lost 4 bases. The CDR3 spans 14 residues. The CDR3 coding sequence is TGTGCCAGCAGCTTGGGCCAGCGGGAGTACGAGCAGTACTTC. This codes for CASSLGQREYEQYF.

The chain employs TRBV11-3 and TRBJ1-1; 8 bases align to TRBD1. The CDR3 contains 15 residues. CDR1 is SGHNT and CDR2 is YENEEA in the germline V gene. Trimming took 1 base from V and 5 from J; bases not matched to a gene: 6. The CDR3 loop is CASSLGTGLGTEAFF. The CDR3 DNA reads TGTGCCAGCAGCTTAGGGACAGGGTTGGGGACTGAAGCTTTCTTT.

The chain recombines TRBV25-1 with TRBJ1-2, with D possibly being TRBD1 (6 bases). Germline V lookup: CDR1 MGHDK, CDR2 SYGVNS. The V end was cut by 5 bases, the J end by 3 bases, with 13 bases between. This CDR3 comprises 14 residues. CDR3 protein: CASSPQGFHYGYTF. The CDR3, as DNA: TGTGCCAGCAGTCCCCAGGGGTTTCACTATGGCTACACCTTC.

This rearrangement joins TRBV2 to TRBJ2-3; TRBD2 matches at 7 bases. This CDR3 is built from 15 residues. Germline assignment: CDR1 SNHLY and CDR2 FYNNEI. V shed 8 bases, J shed 1 base, and the junction held 9 bases outside the gene matches. CDR3 residues: CASGTEAGGTDTQYF. For the CDR3, the DNA is TGTGCCAGCGGAACCGAGGCGGGGGGCACAGATACGCAGTATTTT.

This clone was detected only a few times. J is TRBJ2-7 and V is TRBV6-2 or TRBV6-3; TRBD1 agrees at 8 bases. The trim removed 7 bases at V and 1 base at J, leaving 9 bases unmatched. CDR3 length: 15 residues. Per germline, CDR1 MNHEY and CDR2 SVGEGT. The CDR3 DNA reads as TGTGCCAGCACCCCAGGGGGGACAGGATCCTACGAGCAGTACTTC. As protein: CASTPGGTGSYEQYF.

A remark on this clone: Other DNA sequences in the same sample also yield this CDR3. The V and J genes are TRBV6-5 and TRBJ1-1; 9 nucleotides align to TRBD1. CDR1 and CDR2 from the germline V gene are MNHEY and SVGAGI. V was clipped by 4 bases and J by 1 base; unmatched bases: 1. CDR3 length equals 14 residues. CDR3 in DNA: TGTGCCAGCAGTTTGGGACAGGGGAACACTGAAGCTTTCTTT. This encodes CASSLGQGNTEAFF.

The chain is built from TRBV18 and TRBJ2-5, with D possibly matching TRBD2 (6 bases). CDR1 KGHSH and CDR2 LQKENI come from the germline V gene. This CDR3 is built from 13 residues. Trimming stripped 8 bases from V and 9 bases from J, with 19 bases between. The CDR3 region is CASHSGLEKAQYF. The CDR3 nucleotides read TGTGCCAGCCACTCGGGACTCGAGAAGGCCCAGTACTTC.

The chain uses TRBV29-1 and TRBJ1-2, with TRBD1 as a possible D gene (6 bases). Germline lookup yields CDR1 SQVTM and CDR2 ANQGSEA. This CDR3 is built from 12 residues. V was trimmed by 5 bases and J by 2 bases, leaving 9 bases between them. CDR3 region: CSVTDSNYGYTF. The CDR3 nucleotides are TGCAGCGTTACGGACAGCAACTATGGCTACACCTTC.

This clone was seen only a few times. The chain joins TRBV24-1 to TRBJ2-2, with 7 bases matching TRBD1. CDR3 size: 17 residues. The V gene's germline CDR1 is KGHDR and CDR2 SFDVKD. The junction had 10 bases not matched to a gene; V was cut back by 3 bases and J by 4 bases. The DNA for the CDR3 is TGTGCCACCAGTGATACCACAGGGGTCGGACGCACCGGGGAGCTGTTTTTT. Amino acid sequence: CATSDTTGVGRTGELFF.

This rearrangement joins TRBV12-3 or TRBV12-4 to TRBJ1-2; no firm D call. Trimming removed 1 base from V and 6 bases from J, with 6 bases in between. This CDR3 spans 12 amino acids. The CDR3 is CASSLGLDGYTF. The DNA of the CDR3 is TGTGCCAGCAGTTTAGGACTTGATGGCTACACCTTC.

The V gene is TRBV14, the J gene TRBJ1-6; 7 bases match TRBD1. V was clipped by 4 bases and J by 5 bases; unmatched bases: 8. There are 16 residues in the CDR3. Germline V gene sequence: CDR1 SGHDN, CDR2 FVKESK. The CDR3 region has the DNA TGTGCCAGCAGCCCACTAGGGGGCTCGGATAATTCACCCCTCCACTTT. Translating it yields CASSPLGGSDNSPLHF.